The rows below give T cell receptor beta chains drawn from one sample of a study of T cell responses to AZD1222 COVID-19 vaccine. Measured with immunoSEQ multiplex PCR; TCRdb has only the in-frame clones, and not every one. The sample has 100,000 to 150,000 clones; around 90% are singletons. The specimen comprised peripheral blood, sampled on day 0 of AZD1222 vaccination. The source of these receptors is an adult in good health. Each CDR3 is given with its conserved first and last residue. Fields, in order: clone size, V gene, D gene, J gene, CDR3 DNA, CDR3 protein. A D gene is named only where the DNA matches it firmly. Size is stated for part of the rows, as once, few or many counts, or as a class when the clone is expanded.

clone_size: .
v_call: TRBV7-9
d_call: .
j_call: TRBJ1-4
cdr3_nt: TGTGCCAGCAGCCGGACGGACGATCCAAAGGTATTTGAAAAACTGTTTTTT
cdr3_aa: CASSRTDDPKVFEKLFF

clone_size: .
v_call: TRBV20-1
d_call: .
j_call: TRBJ1-1
cdr3_nt: TGCAGTGCTAGTAGTTGGGGGGCTGAAGCTTTCTTT
cdr3_aa: CSASSWGAEAFF

clone_size: .
v_call: TRBV30
d_call: .
j_call: TRBJ1-5
cdr3_nt: TGTGCCTGGAGGGAAGCAGCGTCGAGAGATCAGCCCCAGCATTTT
cdr3_aa: CAWREAASRDQPQHF

clone_size: once
v_call: TRBV3-1/TRBV3-2
d_call: .
j_call: TRBJ2-5
cdr3_nt: TGTGCCAGCAGCCAAGCGGGCGGGGAGACCCAGTACTTC
cdr3_aa: CASSQAGGETQYF

clone_size: .
v_call: TRBV19
d_call: TRBD1
j_call: TRBJ1-3
cdr3_nt: TGTGCCAGTGGTCGGACCGGGACAGGAGTTGGGGGGGGAAACACCATATATTTT
cdr3_aa: CASGRTGTGVGGGNTIYF

clone_size: .
v_call: TRBV7-2
d_call: .
j_call: TRBJ2-7
cdr3_nt: TGTGCCAGCAGCCCAGAAGACAGTAGCTCCTACGAGCAGTACTTC
cdr3_aa: CASSPEDSSSYEQYF

clone_size: .
v_call: TRBV19
d_call: TRBD1
j_call: TRBJ1-2
cdr3_nt: TGTGCCAGTTACCCCACTCGAGGACAGGGGAACTATGGCTACACCTTC
cdr3_aa: CASYPTRGQGNYGYTF

clone_size: .
v_call: TRBV3-1/TRBV3-2
d_call: .
j_call: TRBJ1-2
cdr3_nt: TGTGCCAGCAGCCAAGATAGGGCAGGCAGAAGCTACACCTTC
cdr3_aa: CASSQDRAGRSYTF

clone_size: .
v_call: TRBV27
d_call: TRBD2
j_call: TRBJ2-7
cdr3_nt: TGTGCCAGCAGCTTTGCCGGGACTAGCGGGGGGATGTTCTACGAGCAGTACTTC
cdr3_aa: CASSFAGTSGGMFYEQYF

clone_size: .
v_call: TRBV4-1
d_call: .
j_call: TRBJ1-4
cdr3_nt: TGCGCCAGCAGCCAAGATGACAGTCGGGACGAAAAACTGTTTTTT
cdr3_aa: CASSQDDSRDEKLFF

clone_size: .
v_call: TRBV18
d_call: .
j_call: TRBJ1-1
cdr3_nt: TGTGCCAGCTCACACTCGGAGGATACTGAAGCTTTCTTT
cdr3_aa: CASSHSEDTEAFF

clone_size: .
v_call: TRBV7-8
d_call: .
j_call: TRBJ1-1
cdr3_nt: TGTGCCACCATCCAGACCGGCACGAACACTGAAGCTTTCTTT
cdr3_aa: CATIQTGTNTEAFF

clone_size: .
v_call: TRBV12-3/TRBV12-4
d_call: .
j_call: TRBJ1-3
cdr3_nt: TGTGCCAGCAGCCCTTCCCCTGGAAACACCATATATTTT
cdr3_aa: CASSPSPGNTIYF

clone_size: .
v_call: TRBV27
d_call: .
j_call: TRBJ1-2
cdr3_nt: TGTGCCAGCAGAACAGGGTTAAGAGACTATGGCTACACCTTC
cdr3_aa: CASRTGLRDYGYTF

clone_size: .
v_call: TRBV3-1/TRBV3-2
d_call: .
j_call: TRBJ1-2
cdr3_nt: TGTGCCAGCGTAGGACAGACGGGCTATGGCTACACCTTC
cdr3_aa: CASVGQTGYGYTF

clone_size: .
v_call: TRBV4-2
d_call: .
j_call: TRBJ1-1
cdr3_nt: TGTGCCAGCACTCCAGGGGAGAGGGACACTGAAGCTTTCTTT
cdr3_aa: CASTPGERDTEAFF

clone_size: .
v_call: TRBV9
d_call: .
j_call: TRBJ1-5
cdr3_nt: TGTGCCAGCAGCGTAGTGGCTAGCAATCAGCCCCAGCATTTT
cdr3_aa: CASSVVASNQPQHF

clone_size: .
v_call: TRBV28
d_call: .
j_call: TRBJ1-2
cdr3_nt: TGTGCCAGCAGACAGGGATTGACCGGCTACACCTTC
cdr3_aa: CASRQGLTGYTF

clone_size: .
v_call: TRBV6-1
d_call: .
j_call: TRBJ1-1
cdr3_nt: TGTGCCAGCAGTGAGGCCTTGGGAGTGGAGGCCCGGATGACTGAAGCTTTCTTT
cdr3_aa: CASSEALGVEARMTEAFF

clone_size: few
v_call: TRBV4-3
d_call: .
j_call: TRBJ2-6
cdr3_nt: TGCGCCAGCAGCCAAGAACCAGGCTCTGGGGCCAACGTCCTGACTTTC
cdr3_aa: CASSQEPGSGANVLTF

clone_size: .
v_call: TRBV6-5
d_call: .
j_call: TRBJ2-2
cdr3_nt: TGTGCCAGCCGCTTCCGGGGGTCTGTCACCGGGGAGCTGTTTTTT
cdr3_aa: CASRFRGSVTGELFF

clone_size: medium-sized
v_call: TRBV7-9
d_call: .
j_call: TRBJ2-3
cdr3_nt: TGTGCCAGTATAGGACGGGACTCCGGCCCCATGACAGATACGCAGTATTTT
cdr3_aa: CASIGRDSGPMTDTQYF

clone_size: once
v_call: TRBV7-3
d_call: .
j_call: TRBJ2-5
cdr3_nt: TGTGCCAGCAGCTTAACGCCTTGGGAGACCCAGTACTTC
cdr3_aa: CASSLTPWETQYF

clone_size: .
v_call: TRBV10-3
d_call: .
j_call: TRBJ1-1
cdr3_nt: TGTGCCATCAGTGAGTCGGTCCTAGGGAACACTGAAGCTTTCTTT
cdr3_aa: CAISESVLGNTEAFF

clone_size: .
v_call: TRBV19
d_call: .
j_call: TRBJ2-3
cdr3_nt: TGTGCCAGTAGCCCTACTCAAGATACGCAGTATTTT
cdr3_aa: CASSPTQDTQYF

clone_size: .
v_call: TRBV9
d_call: .
j_call: TRBJ2-2
cdr3_nt: TGTGCCAGCAGCGTTCCGAACACCGGGGAGCTGTTTTTT
cdr3_aa: CASSVPNTGELFF